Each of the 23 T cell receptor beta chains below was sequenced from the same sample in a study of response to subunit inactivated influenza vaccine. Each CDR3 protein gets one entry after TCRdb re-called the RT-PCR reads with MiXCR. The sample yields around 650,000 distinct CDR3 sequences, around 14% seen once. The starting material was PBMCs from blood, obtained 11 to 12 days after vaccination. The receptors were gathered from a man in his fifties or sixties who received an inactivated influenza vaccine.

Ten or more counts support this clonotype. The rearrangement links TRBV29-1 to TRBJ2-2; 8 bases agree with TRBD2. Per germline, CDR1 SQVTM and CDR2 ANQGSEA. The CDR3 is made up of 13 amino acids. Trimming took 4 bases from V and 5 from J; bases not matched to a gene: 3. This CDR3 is CSVAGLETGELFF. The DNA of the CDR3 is TGCAGCGTTGCGGGACTAGAGACCGGGGAGCTGTTTTTT.

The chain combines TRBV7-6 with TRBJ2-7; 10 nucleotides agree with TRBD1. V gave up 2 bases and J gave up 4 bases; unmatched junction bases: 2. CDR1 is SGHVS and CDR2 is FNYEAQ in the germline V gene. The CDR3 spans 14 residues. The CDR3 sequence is CASSLRGQGYEQYF. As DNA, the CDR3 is TGTGCCAGCAGCTTAAGGGGACAGGGGTACGAGCAGTACTTC.

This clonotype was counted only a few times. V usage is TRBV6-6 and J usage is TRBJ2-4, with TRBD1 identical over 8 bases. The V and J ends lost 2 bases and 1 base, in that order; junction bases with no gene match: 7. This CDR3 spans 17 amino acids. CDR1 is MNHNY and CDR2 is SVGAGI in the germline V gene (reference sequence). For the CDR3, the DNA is TGTGCCAGCAGTTACGGGGCAGGGGGCTTGGCCAAAAACATTCAGTACTTC. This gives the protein CASSYGAGGLAKNIQYF.

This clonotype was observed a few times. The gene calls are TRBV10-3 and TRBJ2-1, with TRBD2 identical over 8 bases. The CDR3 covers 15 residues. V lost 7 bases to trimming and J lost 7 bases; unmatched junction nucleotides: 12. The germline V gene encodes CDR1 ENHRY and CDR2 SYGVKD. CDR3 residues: CAIMGTGTSSNEQFF. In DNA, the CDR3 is TGTGCCATCATGGGGACCGGGACTAGTAGTAATGAGCAGTTCTTC.

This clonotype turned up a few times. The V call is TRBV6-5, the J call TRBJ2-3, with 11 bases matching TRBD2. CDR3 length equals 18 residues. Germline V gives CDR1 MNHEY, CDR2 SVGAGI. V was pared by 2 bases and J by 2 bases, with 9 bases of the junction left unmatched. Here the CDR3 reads CASSYISGGAQYTDTQYF. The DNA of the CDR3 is TGTGCCAGCAGTTACATTAGCGGGGGGGCCCAATACACAGATACGCAGTATTTT.

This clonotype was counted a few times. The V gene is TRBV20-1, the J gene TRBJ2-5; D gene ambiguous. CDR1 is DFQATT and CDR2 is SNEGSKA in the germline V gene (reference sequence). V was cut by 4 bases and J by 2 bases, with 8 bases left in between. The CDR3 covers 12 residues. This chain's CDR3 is CSAIIGQETQYF. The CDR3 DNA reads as TGCAGTGCTATCATAGGACAAGAGACCCAGTACTTC.

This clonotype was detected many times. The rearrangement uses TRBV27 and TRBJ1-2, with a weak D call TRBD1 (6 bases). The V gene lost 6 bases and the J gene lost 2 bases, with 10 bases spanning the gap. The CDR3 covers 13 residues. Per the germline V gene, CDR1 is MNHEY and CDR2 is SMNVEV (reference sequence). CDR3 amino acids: CASSGQLNYGYTF. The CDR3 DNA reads TGTGCCAGCAGCGGACAGTTGAACTATGGCTACACCTTC.

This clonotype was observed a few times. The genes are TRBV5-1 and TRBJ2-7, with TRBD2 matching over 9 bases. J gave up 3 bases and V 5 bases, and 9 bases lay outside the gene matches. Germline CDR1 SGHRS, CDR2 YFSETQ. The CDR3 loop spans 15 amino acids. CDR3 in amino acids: CASRARGGSLYEQYF. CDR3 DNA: TGCGCCAGCAGGGCGCGGGGGGGGTCCCTCTACGAGCAGTACTTC.

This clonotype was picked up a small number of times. The CDR3 spells CASSSGREAFF. DNA for the CDR3: TGTGCCAGCAGTTCCGGGAGGGAAGCTTTCTTT. The chain employs TRBV6-6 and TRBJ1-1; D remains unclear. CDR1 and CDR2 (germline): MNHNY, SVGAGI (reference sequence). The V end was cut by 4 bases, the J end by 8 bases, with 8 bases between. This CDR3 has 11 amino acids.

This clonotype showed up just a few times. The CDR3 bases are TGTGCCAGCAGTGTACAGGGGGCTAGGGAGACCCAGTACTTC. Its translation: CASSVQGARETQYF. The chain employs TRBV28 and TRBJ2-5; 9 nucleotides match TRBD1. Germline lookup yields CDR1 MDHEN and CDR2 SYDVKM. V dropped 5 bases and J dropped 5; count of bases not matched to a gene: 6. This CDR3 region has 14 residues.

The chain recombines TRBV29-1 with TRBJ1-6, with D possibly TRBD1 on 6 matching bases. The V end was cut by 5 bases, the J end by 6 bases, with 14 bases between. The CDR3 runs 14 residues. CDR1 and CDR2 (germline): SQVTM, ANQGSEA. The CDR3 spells CSVRQDSSNSPLHF. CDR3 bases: TGCAGCGTTAGGCAGGACAGCTCTAATTCACCCCTCCACTTT.

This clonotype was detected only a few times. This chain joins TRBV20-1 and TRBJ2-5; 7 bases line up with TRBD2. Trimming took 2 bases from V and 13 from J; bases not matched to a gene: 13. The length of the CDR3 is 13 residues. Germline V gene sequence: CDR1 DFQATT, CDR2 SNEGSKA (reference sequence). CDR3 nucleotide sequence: TGCAGTGCTAGAAGCGGGACGGAAAGGGTTGGGTACTTC. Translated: CSARSGTERVGYF.

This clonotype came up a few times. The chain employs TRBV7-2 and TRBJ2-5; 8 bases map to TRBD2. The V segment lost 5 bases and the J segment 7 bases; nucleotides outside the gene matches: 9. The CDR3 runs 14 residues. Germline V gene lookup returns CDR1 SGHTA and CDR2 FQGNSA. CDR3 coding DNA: TGTGCCAGCAGCCCAGATCGACTAGCGTCGACCCAGTACTTC. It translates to CASSPDRLASTQYF.

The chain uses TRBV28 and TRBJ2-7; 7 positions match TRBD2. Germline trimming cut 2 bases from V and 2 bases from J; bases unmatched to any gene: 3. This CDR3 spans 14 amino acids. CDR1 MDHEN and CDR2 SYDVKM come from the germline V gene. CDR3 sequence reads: CASSLRGRAYEQYF. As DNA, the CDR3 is TGTGCCAGCAGTTTACGCGGGAGAGCCTACGAGCAGTACTTC.

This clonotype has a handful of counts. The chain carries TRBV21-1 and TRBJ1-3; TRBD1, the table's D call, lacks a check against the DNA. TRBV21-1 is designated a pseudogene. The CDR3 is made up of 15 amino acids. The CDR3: CASSAGTVSGNTIYF. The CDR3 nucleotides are TGTGCCAGCAGCGCCGGGACAGTCTCTGGAAACACCATATATTTT.

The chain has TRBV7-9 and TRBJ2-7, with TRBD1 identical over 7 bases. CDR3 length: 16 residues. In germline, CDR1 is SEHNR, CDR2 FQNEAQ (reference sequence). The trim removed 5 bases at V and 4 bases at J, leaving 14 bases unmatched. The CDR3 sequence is CASSHPDRDGPYEQYF. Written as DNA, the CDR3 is TGTGCCAGCAGCCATCCCGACAGGGATGGGCCTTACGAGCAGTACTTC.

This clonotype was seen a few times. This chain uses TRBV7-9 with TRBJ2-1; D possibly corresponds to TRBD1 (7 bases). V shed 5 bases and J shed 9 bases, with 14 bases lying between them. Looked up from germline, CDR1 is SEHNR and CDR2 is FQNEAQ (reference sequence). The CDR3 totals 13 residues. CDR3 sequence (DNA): TGTGCCAGCAGCAACCAGGGGGGTTTTGAGCAGTTCTTC. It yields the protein CASSNQGGFEQFF.

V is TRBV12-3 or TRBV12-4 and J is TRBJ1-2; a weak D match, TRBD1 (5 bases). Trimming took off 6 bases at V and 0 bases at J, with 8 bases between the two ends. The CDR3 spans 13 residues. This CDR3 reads CASRRDPNYGYTF. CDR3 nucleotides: TGTGCCAGCAGACGGGACCCTAACTATGGCTACACCTTC.

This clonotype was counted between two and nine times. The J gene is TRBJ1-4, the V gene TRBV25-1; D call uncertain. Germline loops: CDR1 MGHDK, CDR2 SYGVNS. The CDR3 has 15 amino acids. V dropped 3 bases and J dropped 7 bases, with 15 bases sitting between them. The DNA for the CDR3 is TGTGCCAGCAGTGACTGGTTTGCGGGAGTTGAAAAACTGTTTTTT. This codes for CASSDWFAGVEKLFF.

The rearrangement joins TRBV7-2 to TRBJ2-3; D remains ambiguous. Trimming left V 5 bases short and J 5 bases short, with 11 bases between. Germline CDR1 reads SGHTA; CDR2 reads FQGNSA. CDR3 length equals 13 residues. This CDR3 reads CASSPVRVDTQYF. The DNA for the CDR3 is TGTGCCAGCAGCCCCGTTCGGGTAGATACGCAGTATTTT.

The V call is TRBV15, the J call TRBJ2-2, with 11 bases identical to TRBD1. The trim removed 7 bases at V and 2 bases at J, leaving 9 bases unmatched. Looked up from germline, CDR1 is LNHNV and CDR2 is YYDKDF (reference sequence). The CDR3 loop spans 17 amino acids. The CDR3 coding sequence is TGTGCCACCACCCCAAGGCGGACAGGGGGCAACACCGGGGAGCTGTTTTTT. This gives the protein CATTPRRTGGNTGELFF.

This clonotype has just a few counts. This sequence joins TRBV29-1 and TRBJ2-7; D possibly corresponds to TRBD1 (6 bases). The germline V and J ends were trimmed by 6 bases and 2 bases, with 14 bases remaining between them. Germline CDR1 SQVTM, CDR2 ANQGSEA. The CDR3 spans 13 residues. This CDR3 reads CSVPDSLTYEQYF. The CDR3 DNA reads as TGCAGCGTGCCGGACAGTTTGACCTACGAGCAGTACTTC.

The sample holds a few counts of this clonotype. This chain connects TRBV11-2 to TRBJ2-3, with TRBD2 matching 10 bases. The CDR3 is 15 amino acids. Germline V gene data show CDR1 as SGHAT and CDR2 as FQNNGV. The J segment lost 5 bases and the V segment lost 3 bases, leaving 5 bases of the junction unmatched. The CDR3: CASSFSGGQLDTQYF. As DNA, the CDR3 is TGTGCCAGCAGCTTTAGCGGGGGGCAGTTAGATACGCAGTATTTT.